The source of this T cell receptor (beta chain) is a study of blood T cell repertoires in COVID-19. Study context: The study drew acute and convalescent COVID-19 samples from the United States, Italy and Spain. Nucleic acid was either cDNA or gDNA, and it came from T cells, B-cell-depleted T cells, or PBMCs.

Germline CDR1 SGHAT, CDR2 FQNNGV. This CDR3 comprises 15 residues. V trimming: 3 bases; J trimming: 3 bases; junction bases outside the gene matches: 2. Recruits, aged about 18 to 90 years, lived in 24 US areas. TCRdb's copy holds only in-frame clones and misses some; the assay was immunoSEQ multiplex PCR. The sample shows about 480,000 clones, approximately 90% of them seen only once. The receptor was isolated from a woman aged 55-69 years who had recovered from COVID-19. This rearrangement joins TRBV11-2 to TRBJ2-2, with 9 bases lining up with TRBD2. Sequencing was performed on PBMCs or T cells enriched from blood (not recorded which). Here the CDR3 reads CASSFLAGYTGELFF. CDR3 in DNA: TGTGCCAGCAGCTTCCTAGCGGGGTACACCGGGGAGCTGTTTTTT. Using reference TRBV11-2 and TRBJ2-2 for the parts outside the CDR3, the full variable domain is EAGVAQSPRYKIIEKRQSVAFWCNPISGHATLYWYQQILGQGPKLLIQFQNNGVVDDSQLPKDRFSAERLKGVDSTLKIQPAKLEDSAVYLCASSFLAGYTGELFFGEGSRLTVL.